What follows describes a single TCR beta chain. Its antigen is currently not known. No qualities accompany the bases; no much larger clone lies one base away. The data originate from a study of a mutant IDH1 vaccine in newly diagnosed glioma (dated by TCRdb to about 2021). For the wider study: Vaccination started 4-6 weeks after radiotherapy alone, or was given together with temozolomide cycles in the groups whose treatment included chemotherapy. For exploratory analyses, longitudinal TCRB deep sequencing was carried out in 25 to 30 treated patients wherever samples were available. The week-35 safety follow-up was designated visit V12, and the week-47 end of study was designated visit V13. Before enrollment, most patients had been given radiochemotherapy with temozolomide as standard therapy, while the rest had received either radiotherapy alone or temozolomide alone. The roughly 34 treated patients were around 62% male and around 40% female, with a mean age of around 40 years. Peripheral blood samples were drawn at six visits, namely V03 (baseline), V05, V07, V10, V12 and V13.

Libraries were constructed by the immunoSEQ multiplex PCR assay. Rearranged TCR beta chain sequences were amplified using the hsTCRB Kit according to the manufacturer's protocol. An Illumina MiSeq was used to sequence the TCRB libraries. The paper's data handling went like this. The proprietary platform of the kit vendor was used for demultiplexing, trimming and gene mapping. TCRdb mirrors the immuneACCESS table, restricted to in-frame sequences. Some clones are absent from its copies; in checked studies, under half trace to an unresolved V gene, and the reason for the others is unknown. V and J calls and clone size are as listed in that table; D and trimming were resolved from the DNA. The sample table records roughly 51,000 clones; 65% to 85% of these occur just once. Roughly 6.8% of the sample is in the top ten clones. On the study overall, not on this receptor specifically: Immune responses induced by the vaccine were seen in roughly 95% of patients across multiple MHC alleles. The authors noted that analyses of patient blood samples could not be reproduced because of sample limitations. Pseudoprogression appeared unrelated to alterations in the top peripheral T cell clonotypes detected by TCRB sequencing. Selection of PBMC samples for TCRB deep sequencing was based on availability.

The time point label of this sample denotes: week 35, safety follow-up. Each vaccine dose was 300 ug of a 20-mer mutant IDH1 peptide in Montanide, given subcutaneously with topical imiquimod. Eight vaccinations were administered to patients in weeks 1, 3, 5, 7, 11, 15, 19 and 23, corresponding to visits V03 through V10. All donors had newly diagnosed IDH1-mutant astrocytomas of WHO grade 3 or 4 that showed loss of nuclear ATRX. The samples were drawn from NOA16, a multicentre, single-arm, open-label phase I trial in Germany that tested a mutant IDH1 peptide vaccine in humans for the first time. The DNeasy Blood and Tissue Kit was used to extract genomic DNA from EDTA blood for TCRB sequencing. The receptor's source is a man between 40 and 49 years old with glioma. Source: PBMCs, taken from a glioma patient whose treatment included an IDH1 peptide vaccine.

The sequence in DNA is TGCGCCACCTTGAATGGGGGTTACTACGAGCAGTACTTC. Its amino acids are CATLNGGYYEQYF. The chain is assembled from TRBV10-2 and TRBJ2-7, with the D call perhaps TRBD1 or TRBD2, each one matching 5 bases. The germline V gene yields WSHSY for CDR1 and SAAADI for CDR2. V lost 10 bases and J lost 3 bases; the stretch between them is 16 bases long. The CDR3, from cysteine to phenylalanine, totals 13 residues. Only the CDR3 portion is preserved as DNA: 39 bases, with reading frame beginning at the first base.